This TCR beta chain was sequenced in a study of cytomegalovirus exposure and HLA in healthy donors. Notes on the study in general: Some public TCRs appeared in many individuals, while most sequences were rare. Listed as cytomegalovirus-associated were about 160 TCR beta chains. A few CMV-associated chains were confirmed in vitro to be specific for CMV antigens.

Profiled with immunoSEQ multiplex PCR; TCRdb holds only in-frame clones, not every one. The sample consists of around 60,000 clones, 95% of them appearing once. In its sample, this clone was seen once. The antigen is undetermined. Looked up from germline, CDR1 is SQVTM and CDR2 is ANQGSEA. This CDR3 comprises 12 residues. J gave up 6 bases and V 6 bases, and 3 bases lay outside the gene matches. The TCR sequence derives from a woman between 18 and 29 years old in good health and CMV-seropositive. This chain links TRBV29-1 with TRBJ2-1; 9 bases are a match to TRBD1. Sequencing was performed on PBMCs. This chain's CDR3 is CSVGTGSNEQFF. DNA of the CDR3: TGCAGCGTGGGGACAGGGTCCAATGAGCAGTTCTTC.